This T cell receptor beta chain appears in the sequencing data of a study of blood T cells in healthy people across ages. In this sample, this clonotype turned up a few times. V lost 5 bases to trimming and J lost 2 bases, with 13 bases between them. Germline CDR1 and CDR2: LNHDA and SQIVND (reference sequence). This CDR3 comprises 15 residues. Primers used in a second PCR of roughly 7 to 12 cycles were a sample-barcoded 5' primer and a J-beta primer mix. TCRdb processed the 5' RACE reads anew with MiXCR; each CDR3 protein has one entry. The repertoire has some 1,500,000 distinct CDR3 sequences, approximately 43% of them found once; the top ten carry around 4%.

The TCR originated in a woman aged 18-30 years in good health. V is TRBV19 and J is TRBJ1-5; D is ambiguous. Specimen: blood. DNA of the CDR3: TGTGCCAGTAGTCTCGACCCGTATGGCAATCAGCCCCAGCATTTT. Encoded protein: CASSLDPYGNQPQHF.